The text below deals with one TCR beta chain. The data are from a study of blood T cell repertoires in COVID-19. The CDR3 loop spans 14 amino acids. The V end lost 12 bases, the J end lost 5 bases, and 19 bases lay between the germline ends. Germline assignment: CDR1 KGHDR and CDR2 SFDVKD. In the source study's methods: How many nucleated cells were present was estimated from reference gene primer amplification. The table came from immunoSEQ multiplex PCR; TCRdb's copy has only in-frame clones and leaves some out. Clone size and V and J calls were adopted from that table, with D and trimming inferred from the DNA. The table includes about 330,000 clones, around 88% detected once.

The origin of this receptor is a woman aged 45 to 65 with acute or convalescent COVID-19. The chain recombines TRBV24-1 with TRBJ1-5, with a weak D call TRBD1 (5 bases). The sequenced sample consisted of peripheral blood. Here the CDR3 reads CAPPGTGDDQPQHF. CDR3 DNA: TGTGCCCCACCCGGGACGGGGGACGATCAGCCCCAGCATTTT.